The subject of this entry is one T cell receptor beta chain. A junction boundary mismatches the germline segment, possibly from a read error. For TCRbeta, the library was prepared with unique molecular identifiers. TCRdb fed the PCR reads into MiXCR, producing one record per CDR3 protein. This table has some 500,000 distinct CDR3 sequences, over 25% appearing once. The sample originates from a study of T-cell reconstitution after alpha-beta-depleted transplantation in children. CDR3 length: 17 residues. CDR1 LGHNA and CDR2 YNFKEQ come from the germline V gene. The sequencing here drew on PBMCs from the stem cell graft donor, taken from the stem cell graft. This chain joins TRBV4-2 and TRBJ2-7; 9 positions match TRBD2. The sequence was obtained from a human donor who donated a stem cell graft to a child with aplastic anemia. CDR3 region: CASSQDRLAEPSSEQYF. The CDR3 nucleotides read TGTGCCAGCAGCCAAGATAGACTAGCGGAGCCCTCCTCCGAGCAGTACTTC.